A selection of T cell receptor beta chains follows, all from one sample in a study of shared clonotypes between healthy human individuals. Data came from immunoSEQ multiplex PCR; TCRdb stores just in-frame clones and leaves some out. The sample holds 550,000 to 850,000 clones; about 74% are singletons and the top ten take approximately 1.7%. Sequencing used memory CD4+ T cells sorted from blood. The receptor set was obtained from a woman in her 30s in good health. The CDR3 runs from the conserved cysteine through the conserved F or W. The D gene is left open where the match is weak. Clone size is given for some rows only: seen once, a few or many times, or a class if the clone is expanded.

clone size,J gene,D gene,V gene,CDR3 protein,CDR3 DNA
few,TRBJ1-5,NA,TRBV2,CASSGDQPQHF,TGTGCCAGCAGTGGGGATCAGCCCCAGCATTTT
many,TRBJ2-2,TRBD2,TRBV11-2,CASSSRTSGSIGELFF,TGTGCCAGCAGCTCCCGGACTAGCGGGAGTATCGGGGAGCTGTTTTTT
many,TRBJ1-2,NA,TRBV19,CASSISGFSANGYTF,TGTGCCAGTAGTATTTCGGGTTTCAGCGCAAATGGCTACACCTTC
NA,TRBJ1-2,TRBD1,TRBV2,CASSPGQGDGYTF,TGTGCCAGCAGCCCGGGACAGGGAGACGGCTACACCTTC
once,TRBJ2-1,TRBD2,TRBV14,CASSQHKLAGVYNEQFF,TGTGCCAGCAGCCAACATAAACTAGCGGGAGTTTACAATGAGCAGTTCTTC
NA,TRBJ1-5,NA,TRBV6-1,CASSVTDLNQPQHF,TGTGCCAGCAGTGTGACAGACCTAAATCAGCCCCAGCATTTT
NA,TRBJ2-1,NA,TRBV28,CASRARFTRTYNEQFF,TGTGCCAGCCGCGCCCGCTTTACGAGGACCTACAATGAGCAGTTCTTC
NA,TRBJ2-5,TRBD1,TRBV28,CASSSQGGDQETQYF,TGTGCCAGCAGTTCACAGGGGGGCGACCAAGAGACCCAGTACTTC
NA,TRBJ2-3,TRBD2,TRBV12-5,CASALSGRYLTDTQYF,TGTGCTAGTGCCCTCAGCGGGAGGTATCTCACAGATACGCAGTATTTT
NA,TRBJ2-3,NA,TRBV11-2,CASSPGRGYTDTQYF,TGTGCCAGCAGCCCGGGTCGCGGGTACACAGATACGCAGTATTTT
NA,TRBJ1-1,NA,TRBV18,CASSPVREDEAFF,TGTGCCAGCTCACCGGTCAGGGAAGATGAAGCTTTCTTT
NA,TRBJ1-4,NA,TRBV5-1,CASSLGQRDEKLFF,TGCGCCAGCAGCTTGGGCCAGCGGGATGAAAAACTGTTTTTT
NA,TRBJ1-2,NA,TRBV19,CASSIPDLGARYGYTF,TGTGCCAGTAGTATACCTGATCTAGGGGCCCGGTATGGCTACACCTTC
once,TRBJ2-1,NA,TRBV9,CASGGKRQSSYNEQFF,TGTGCCAGCGGAGGTAAAAGACAGAGTTCCTACAATGAGCAGTTCTTC
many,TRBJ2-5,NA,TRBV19,CASSAMVGWQYF,TGTGCCAGTAGTGCCATGGTGGGTTGGCAGTACTTC
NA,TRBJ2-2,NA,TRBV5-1,CASSHGTATGELFF,TGCGCCAGCAGCCACGGGACCGCCACCGGGGAGCTGTTTTTT
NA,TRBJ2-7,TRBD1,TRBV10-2,CASSVTGEYEQYF,TGCGCCAGCAGTGTTACAGGGGAATACGAGCAGTACTTC
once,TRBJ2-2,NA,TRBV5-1,CASSLGFGDTGELFF,TGCGCCAGCAGCTTGGGATTTGGTGACACCGGGGAGCTGTTTTTT
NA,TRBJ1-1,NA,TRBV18,CASSPRRELSDTEAFF,TGTGCCAGCTCACCACGGCGGGAATTATCGGACACTGAAGCTTTCTTT
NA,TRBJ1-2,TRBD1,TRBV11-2,CASSPGVGGVYGYTF,TGTGCCAGCAGCCCGGGGGTAGGGGGCGTCTATGGCTACACCTTC
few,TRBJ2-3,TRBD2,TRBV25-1,CASSSEGLAGVHTDTQYF,TGTGCCAGCAGTTCAGAGGGACTAGCGGGAGTCCACACAGATACGCAGTATTTT
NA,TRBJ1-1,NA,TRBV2,CASSPAARNTEAFF,TGTGCCAGCAGCCCAGCCGCCCGGAACACTGAAGCTTTCTTT
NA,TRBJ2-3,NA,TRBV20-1,CSVWGRDTQYF,TGCAGTGTGTGGGGTAGAGATACGCAGTATTTT
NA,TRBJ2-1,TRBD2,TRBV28,CASSRTSGRSDEQFF,TGTGCCAGCAGCCGGACTAGCGGGAGAAGCGATGAGCAGTTCTTC
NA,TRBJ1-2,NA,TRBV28,CASSSAGQGMDGYTF,TGTGCCAGCAGCTCCGCCGGGCAGGGAATGGATGGCTACACCTTC
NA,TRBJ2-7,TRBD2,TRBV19,CASSPGLAGGPSTYEQYF,TGTGCCAGTAGTCCTGGACTAGCGGGAGGTCCCAGTACCTACGAGCAGTACTTC
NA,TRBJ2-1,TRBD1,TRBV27,CASYRDRGHEQFF,TGTGCCAGCTACCGGGACAGGGGACATGAGCAGTTCTTC
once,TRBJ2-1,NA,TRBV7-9,CASTVGTPTLNEQFF,TGTGCCAGCACCGTCGGGACACCTACCCTCAATGAGCAGTTCTTC
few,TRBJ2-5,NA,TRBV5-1,CASSPDWGGTQYF,TGCGCCAGCAGCCCGGACTGGGGAGGGACCCAGTACTTC
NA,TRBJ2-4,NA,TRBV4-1,CASSQDSITKNIQYF,TGCGCCAGCAGCCAAGATTCCATAACCAAAAACATTCAGTACTTC
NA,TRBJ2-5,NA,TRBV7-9,CASSLGQSQETQYF,TGTGCCAGCAGCTTAGGACAGAGCCAAGAGACCCAGTACTTC
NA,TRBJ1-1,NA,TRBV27,CASSLTEMNTEAFF,TGTGCCAGCAGTTTAACAGAAATGAACACTGAAGCTTTCTTT
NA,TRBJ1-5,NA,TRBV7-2,CASSLASGPEWPQHF,TGTGCCAGCAGCTTAGCGTCCGGGCCCGAGTGGCCCCAGCATTTT
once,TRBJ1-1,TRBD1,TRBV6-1,CASSDTGTGGQNTEAFF,TGTGCCAGCAGTGACACCGGGACAGGGGGCCAGAACACTGAAGCTTTCTTT
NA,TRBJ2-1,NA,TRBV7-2,CASSLVGVGEQFF,TGTGCCAGCAGCTTAGTTGGGGTAGGTGAGCAGTTCTTC
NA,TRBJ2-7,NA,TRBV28,CASSTVGSPASYEQYF,TGTGCCAGCAGTACCGTCGGGAGCCCGGCCTCCTACGAGCAGTACTTC
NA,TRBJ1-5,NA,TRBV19,CASSIPGTGNQPQHF,TGTGCCAGTAGTATCCCAGGGACGGGCAATCAGCCCCAGCATTTT
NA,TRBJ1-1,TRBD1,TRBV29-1,CSGKTGVLTEAFF,TGCAGCGGGAAGACAGGGGTGTTGACTGAAGCTTTCTTT
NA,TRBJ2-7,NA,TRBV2,CASSDYPYEQYF,TGTGCCAGCAGTGACTACCCCTACGAGCAGTACTTC
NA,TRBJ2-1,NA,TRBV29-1,CSVDRDEQFF,TGCAGCGTTGATAGGGATGAGCAGTTCTTC
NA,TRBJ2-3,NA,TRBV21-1,CASSKAWVASGRRGNTQYF,TGTGCCAGCAGCAAAGCGTGGGTAGCTAGCGGGAGGCGGGGGAATACGCAGTATTTT
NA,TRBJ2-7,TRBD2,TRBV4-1,CASSQERMSGPSGPSYEQYF,TGCGCCAGCAGCCAAGAAAGAATGTCAGGTCCTAGCGGACCCTCCTACGAGCAGTACTTC
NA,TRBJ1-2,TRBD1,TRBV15,CATTPDRGLGRVYGYTF,TGTGCCACCACTCCGGACAGGGGGCTGGGTCGAGTCTATGGCTACACCTTC
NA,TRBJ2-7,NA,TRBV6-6,CASSYFRDLIQYEQYF,TGTGCCAGCAGTTACTTCCGGGACCTGATTCAATACGAGCAGTACTTC
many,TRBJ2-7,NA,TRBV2,CASSEGPRGGRYEQYF,TGTGCCAGCAGTGAAGGACCCCGCGGAGGCCGCTACGAGCAGTACTTC
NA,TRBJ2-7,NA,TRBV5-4,CASSGGPGTPYEQYF,TGTGCCAGCAGCGGGGGGCCCGGGACACCCTACGAGCAGTACTTC
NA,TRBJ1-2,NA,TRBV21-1,CATWTGADYGYTF,TGTGCCACCTGGACAGGGGCGGACTATGGCTACACCTTC
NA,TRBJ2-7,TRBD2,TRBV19,CASSSLGLAGSYEQYF,TGTGCCAGTAGTTCTTTGGGACTAGCGGGCTCCTACGAGCAGTACTTC
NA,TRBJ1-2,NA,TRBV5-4,CASSFAGEYYGYTF,TGTGCCAGCAGCTTCGCAGGGGAGTACTATGGCTACACCTTC
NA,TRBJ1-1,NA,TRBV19,CASNVRGEAFF,TGTGCCAGTAATGTACGAGGAGAAGCTTTCTTT
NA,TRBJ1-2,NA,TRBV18,CASSDKTRQAF,TGTGCCAGCTCGGACAAGACACGACAGGCTTTC
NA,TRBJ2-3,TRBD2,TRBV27,CASTSLAATDTQYF,TGTGCCAGCACCTCACTAGCGGCCACAGATACGCAGTATTTT
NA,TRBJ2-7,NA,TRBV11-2,CASSFVQGSYEQYF,TGTGCCAGCAGCTTTGTACAGGGTTCCTACGAGCAGTACTTC
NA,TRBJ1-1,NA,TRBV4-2,CASSPPGQGNTEAFF,TGTGCCAGCAGCCCCCCCGGACAAGGGAACACTGAAGCTTTCTTT